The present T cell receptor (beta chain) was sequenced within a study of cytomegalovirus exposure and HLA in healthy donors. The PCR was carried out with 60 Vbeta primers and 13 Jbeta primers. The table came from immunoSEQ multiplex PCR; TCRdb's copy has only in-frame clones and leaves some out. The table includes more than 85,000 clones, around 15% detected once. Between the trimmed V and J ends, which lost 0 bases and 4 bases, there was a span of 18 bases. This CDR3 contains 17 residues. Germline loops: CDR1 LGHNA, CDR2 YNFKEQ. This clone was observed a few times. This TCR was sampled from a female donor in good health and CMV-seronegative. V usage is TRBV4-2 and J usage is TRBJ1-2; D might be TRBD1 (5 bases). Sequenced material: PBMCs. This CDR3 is CASSQDMAGSVIYGYTF. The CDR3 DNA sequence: TGTGCCAGCAGCCAAGATATGGCAGGGTCGGTCATCTATGGCTACACCTTC.